The clone carrying this T cell receptor (beta chain) was observed once. Its antigen is still unknown. The data were obtained in a study of cytomegalovirus exposure and HLA in healthy donors. Study conclusions and caveats: Most CMV-associated TCR beta chains were later found to appear HLA-restricted. It was assumed in the presence/absence analyses that sequencing depth was roughly uniform across donors. In vitro work confirmed that a few CMV-associated chains recognize CMV antigens.

With 60 Vbeta and 13 Jbeta primers, the PCR was carried out. Method: immunoSEQ multiplex PCR; TCRdb's copy keeps in-frame clones and lacks some. The data contain roughly 150,000 clones, approximately 76% of them singletons. The CDR3 spans 18 residues. Germline lookup yields CDR1 SGHNT and CDR2 YYREEE (reference sequence). V was clipped by 4 bases and J by 3 bases; unmatched bases: 13. The TCR comes from a woman younger than 30 in good health and CMV-seropositive. Sequenced input: PBMCs. The rearrangement uses TRBV5-4 and TRBJ2-2, with 9 bases aligning to TRBD1. CDR3 protein: CASSPPQGALVDTGELFF. The CDR3 DNA is TGTGCCAGCAGCCCCCCACAGGGGGCCCTCGTCGACACCGGGGAGCTGTTTTTT.